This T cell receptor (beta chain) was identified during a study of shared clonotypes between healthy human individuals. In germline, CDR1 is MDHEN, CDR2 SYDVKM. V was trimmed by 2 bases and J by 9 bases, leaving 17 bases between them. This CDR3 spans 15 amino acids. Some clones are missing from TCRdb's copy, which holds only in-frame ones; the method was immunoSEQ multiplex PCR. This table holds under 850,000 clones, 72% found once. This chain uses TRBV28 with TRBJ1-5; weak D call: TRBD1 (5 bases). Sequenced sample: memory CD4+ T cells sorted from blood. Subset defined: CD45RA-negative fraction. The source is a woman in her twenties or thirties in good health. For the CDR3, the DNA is TGTGCCAGCAGTTTAGCCAGGGTTTTTGGTGGGCCCCAGCATTTT. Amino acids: CASSLARVFGGPQHF.